This note documents a single T cell receptor beta chain sequence. The record originates from a study of early T cells in non-severe SARS-CoV-2 infection. The V gene lost 2 bases and the J gene lost 4 bases, with 14 bases spanning the gap. The germline CDR1 and CDR2 sequences are SEHNR and FQNEAQ (reference sequence). CDR3 length: 15 amino acids. TCRdb reprocessed the 5' RACE reads via MiXCR and lists one record per CDR3 protein. The sample has about 110,000 distinct CDR3 sequences; around 10% are singletons. V usage is TRBV7-9 and J usage is TRBJ1-2; possible D gene TRBD1, 5 bases. The clonotype originates from an adult who was a healthcare worker with PCR-confirmed SARS-CoV-2 infection or an uninfected control (not recorded which). Sequenced: whole blood. This CDR3 reads CASSLSSPGGYGYTF. CDR3 coding DNA: TGTGCCAGCAGCTTAAGCAGTCCGGGGGGCTATGGCTACACCTTC.